The 28 T cell receptor beta chains presented below share a single source sample, sequenced in a study of Tregs in tolerant kidney transplant recipients. Measured with immunoSEQ multiplex PCR; TCRdb has only the in-frame clones, and not every one. The table includes 98,000 or so clones, 90% detected once. The specimen was CD4+ T cells from blood, collected before the transplant. These receptors all come from a human donor who received a combined kidney and bone marrow transplant.

The count of this clone is one. V is TRBV5-1 and J is TRBJ2-3; weak D call: TRBD1 (5 bases). Germline CDR1 is SGHRS and CDR2 is YFSETQ. Deletions cut 0 bases from V and 0 bases from J, with 8 bases between. The CDR3 spans 15 residues. The CDR3 region is CASSLDGASTDTQYF. Written as DNA, the CDR3 is TGCGCCAGCAGCTTGGATGGGGCGAGCACAGATACGCAGTATTTT.

A single count supports this clone. V gene TRBV5-6 combines with J gene TRBJ2-3, with 11 nucleotides matching TRBD1. Looked up from germline, CDR1 is SGHDT and CDR2 is YYEEEE. The CDR3 has 15 residues. The ends lost 4 bases at V and 2 bases at J; junction bases unmatched: 3. DNA for the CDR3: TGTGCCAGCAGCGGGACAGGGGGGCTCACAGATACGCAGTATTTT. This translates into CASSGTGGLTDTQYF.

The J gene is TRBJ1-2, the V gene TRBV6-6; TRBD1 is a possible D gene (5 bases). The CDR3 is 15 residues long. Germline CDR1 reads MNHNY; CDR2 reads SVGAGI (reference sequence). Trimming cost V 6 bases and J 4 bases, with 18 bases left between them. The CDR3 coding sequence is TGTGCCAGCAGCAACTCCCTGACAGCGTCCTATGGCTACACCTTC. Residues: CASSNSLTASYGYTF.

The CDR3 sequence: CASSPRAGRSGANVLTF. The DNA of the CDR3 is TGTGCCAGCAGTCCCCGGGCAGGGCGCTCTGGGGCCAACGTCCTGACTTTC. The V and J genes are TRBV27 and TRBJ2-6, with D possibly TRBD1 on 5 matching bases. Trimming cost V 5 bases and J 0 bases, with 14 bases left between them. The CDR3 totals 17 residues. CDR1 and CDR2 (germline): MNHEY, SMNVEV (reference sequence).

The CDR3 bases are TGTGCCAGCAGCCTCGACTCGAACACCGGGGAGCTGTTTTTT. Residues: CASSLDSNTGELFF. The V and J genes are TRBV7-9 and TRBJ2-2; D unclear. Trimming removed 5 bases from V and 0 bases from J, with 7 bases in between. The V gene's germline CDR1 is SEHNR and CDR2 FQNEAQ (reference sequence). The CDR3 extends over 14 amino acids.

The sample holds a few counts of this clone. The sample contains more than one DNA sequence encoding this CDR3. The chain carries TRBV18 and TRBJ1-1; the D gene is possibly TRBD1 (5 bases). There are 13 residues in the CDR3. V lost 5 bases, J lost 1 base, and 8 bases lay in between. CDR1 is KGHSH and CDR2 is LQKENI in the germline V gene. CDR3 sequence: CASSSDRNTEAFF. As DNA, the CDR3 is TGTGCCAGCTCATCCGACAGGAACACTGAAGCTTTCTTT.

Only one count was recorded for this clone. The chain combines TRBV5-4 with TRBJ1-2; TRBD1 matches at 9 bases. CDR3 length: 13 amino acids. The V segment lost 3 bases and the J segment 5 bases; nucleotides outside the gene matches: 2. CDR1 and CDR2 (germline): SGHNT, YYREEE (reference sequence). This CDR3 is CASSSDRGYGYTF. CDR3 in DNA: TGTGCCAGCAGCTCTGACAGGGGGTATGGCTACACCTTC.

The chain joins TRBV27 to TRBJ2-7; 10 bases are a match to TRBD1. Germline loops: CDR1 MNHEY, CDR2 SMNVEV (reference sequence). Trimming took 3 bases from V and 4 from J; bases not matched to a gene: 12. The CDR3 consists of 17 residues. The CDR3 is CASSLWEPGQGKYEQYF. CDR3 nucleotides: TGTGCCAGCAGTTTGTGGGAACCGGGACAGGGGAAATACGAGCAGTACTTC.

The chain is built from TRBV18 and TRBJ2-1, with 8 bases matching TRBD2. The CDR3 is made up of 13 amino acids. V trimming: 3 bases; J trimming: 6 bases; junction bases outside the gene matches: 1. Germline CDR1 KGHSH, CDR2 LQKENI. The CDR3 region is CASSPGTSNEQFF. DNA for the CDR3: TGTGCCAGCTCACCGGGGACTAGCAATGAGCAGTTCTTC.

This clone was found a few times. The genes are TRBV5-6 and TRBJ2-7, with 12 bases lining up with TRBD1. The V segment lost 4 bases and the J segment 2 bases; nucleotides outside the gene matches: 13. Germline V gene sequence: CDR1 SGHDT, CDR2 YYEEEE. The CDR3 loop spans 18 amino acids. The CDR3 here is CASSPGRDRGRPPYEQYF. CDR3 DNA sequence: TGTGCCAGCAGCCCGGGTAGGGACAGGGGGCGTCCCCCCTACGAGCAGTACTTC.

J is TRBJ1-1 and V is TRBV5-4, with D perhaps TRBD1 (6 bases). CDR3 size: 13 residues. Germline-derived CDR1 and CDR2 are SGHNT and YYREEE (reference sequence). V lost 4 bases and J lost 7, with 14 bases in between. CDR3 protein: CASSLGHSLEAFF. CDR3 nucleotides: TGTGCCAGCAGCCTGGGACACTCCCTTGAAGCTTTCTTT.

The rearrangement links TRBV27 to TRBJ2-1, with 10 positions matching TRBD1. Trimming at V came to 4 bases and at J to 5 bases, leaving 5 bases not matched to a gene. Per germline, CDR1 MNHEY and CDR2 SMNVEV (reference sequence). The CDR3 is made up of 15 amino acids. CDR3 protein: CASSYRDRGNNEQFF. The CDR3 nucleotides read TGTGCCAGCAGTTACCGGGACAGGGGAAACAATGAGCAGTTCTTC.

V and J are TRBV5-1 and TRBJ2-7, with D hard to call. Trimming shortened V by 2 bases and J by 0 bases, and 9 bases separated the two germline ends. Per the germline V gene, CDR1 is SGHRS and CDR2 is YFSETQ. The CDR3 spans 14 residues. Here the CDR3 reads CASSFTSPSYEQYF. CDR3 DNA: TGCGCCAGCAGCTTTACTTCCCCCTCCTACGAGCAGTACTTC. Supplemented by reference TRBV5-1 and TRBJ2-7, the full variable domain reads KAGVTQTPRYLIKTRGQQVTLSCSPISGHRSVSWYQQTPGQGLQFLFEYFSETQRNKGNFPGRFSGRQFSNSRSEMNVSTLELGDSALYLCASSFTSPSYEQYFGPGTRLTVT.

This clone has more than one count but fewer than ten. The rearrangement joins TRBV5-6 to TRBJ1-5; 7 bases line up with TRBD1. Unmatched junction bases numbered 4, after V lost 0 bases and J lost 4 bases. Germline V gene lookup returns CDR1 SGHDT and CDR2 YYEEEE. CDR3 length: 15 residues. CDR3 nucleotides: TGTGCCAGCAGCTTGGACAGGGGCGGAAATCAGCCCCAGCATTTT. Translating gives CASSLDRGGNQPQHF.

The genes are TRBV18 and TRBJ1-3; 7 nucleotides agree with TRBD1. The CDR3 covers 15 residues. V lost 2 bases to trimming and J lost 4 bases; unmatched junction nucleotides: 5. Germline V gene data show CDR1 as KGHSH and CDR2 as LQKENI. The CDR3 sequence is CASSPKGQKGNTIYF. In DNA, the CDR3 is TGTGCCAGCTCACCAAAGGGACAGAAGGGAAACACCATATATTTT. Based on the CDR3 plus reference TRBV18 and TRBJ1-3, the full variable domain is NAGVMQNPRHLVRRRGQEARLRCSPMKGHSHVYWYRQLPEEGLKFMVYLQKENIIDESGMPKERFSAEFPKEGPSILRIQQVVRGDSAAYFCASSPKGQKGNTIYFGEGSWLTVV.

CDR3 DNA: TGTGCCACCAGCAGAGATCGTATATCGGAAGCTTTCTTT. Protein product: CATSRDRISEAFF. The V and J genes are TRBV15 and TRBJ1-1; D gene unclear. There are 13 residues in the CDR3. The germline V gene encodes CDR1 LNHNV and CDR2 YYDKDF (reference sequence). Trimming shortened V by 0 bases and J by 8 bases, and 10 bases separated the two germline ends. The full variable domain, its missing parts supplied by reference TRBV15 and TRBJ1-1, is DAMVIQNPRYQVTQFGKPVTLSCSQTLNHNVMYWYQQKSSQAPKLLFHYYDKDFNNEADTPDNFQSRRPNTSFCFLDIRSPGLGDTAMYLCATSRDRISEAFFGQGTRLTVV.

This clone was observed once. The chain links TRBV6-5 to TRBJ2-3; unclear D gene. CDR1 and CDR2 from the germline V gene are MNHEY and SVGAGI. The V end lost 2 bases, the J end lost 1 base, and 13 bases lay between the germline ends. CDR3 length: 16 residues. The CDR3 nucleotides are TGTGCCAGCAGTTACGGCGGCTACGACCGCACAGATACGCAGTATTTT. Protein: CASSYGGYDRTDTQYF.

The rearrangement links TRBV11-2 to TRBJ2-3, with 9 bases identical to TRBD1. In germline, CDR1 is SGHAT, CDR2 FQNNGV. The CDR3 extends over 15 amino acids. The V and J ends lost 4 bases and 4 bases, in that order; junction bases with no gene match: 6. CDR3 in DNA: TGTGCCAGCAGCTCGATGACAGGGGGGGCAGATACGCAGTATTTT. Protein sequence: CASSSMTGGADTQYF.

CDR3 nucleotides: TGTGCCAGCAGCTTAGAGGGGGTAGTGGAGACCCAGTACTTC. Translation: CASSLEGVVETQYF. The V gene is TRBV7-6, the J gene TRBJ2-5; the D gene is possibly TRBD1 (6 bases). CDR3 length equals 14 residues. The V and J ends lost 1 base and 5 bases respectively, with 11 bases between them. CDR1 is SGHVS, CDR2 FNYEAQ, per germline.

The chain employs TRBV7-2 and TRBJ2-1; 13 nucleotides align to TRBD2. Germline V CDR1 and CDR2: SGHTA, FQGNSA. J gave up 10 bases and V 2 bases, and 17 bases lay outside the gene matches. The CDR3 extends over 19 amino acids. This CDR3 reads CASSLWASPGTSGIGEQFF. CDR3 sequence (DNA): TGTGCCAGCAGCTTATGGGCTTCCCCGGGGACTAGCGGGATAGGCGAGCAGTTCTTC.

This chain connects TRBV7-9 to TRBJ1-2; 7 nucleotides match TRBD1. V shed 1 base, J shed 5 bases, and the junction held 1 base outside the gene matches. From germline, CDR1 is SEHNR and CDR2 FQNEAQ (reference sequence). The CDR3 length is 13 residues. CDR3 in DNA: TGTGCCAGCAGCTTAGAGGGGGCGTATGGCTACACCTTC. Translated: CASSLEGAYGYTF.

This chain links TRBV6-5 with TRBJ2-2, with 8 nucleotides matching TRBD2. The CDR3 consists of 15 residues. The V and J ends lost 7 bases and 5 bases, in that order; junction bases with no gene match: 9. The V gene's germline CDR1 is MNHEY and CDR2 SVGAGI. CDR3 residues: CASTAGGVRTGELFF. CDR3 DNA sequence: TGTGCCAGCACCGCCGGGGGGGTAAGGACCGGGGAGCTGTTTTTT.

DNA for the CDR3: TGTGCCAGCAGCTCGCAGTCACGGGGAATCGGTAAAGAGACCCAGTACTTC. This sequence encodes CASSSQSRGIGKETQYF. V is TRBV7-2 and J is TRBJ2-5; D possibly corresponds to TRBD2 (5 bases). V lost 4 bases, J lost 3 bases, and 21 bases lay in between. Germline V gives CDR1 SGHTA, CDR2 FQGNSA. The CDR3 loop spans 17 amino acids.

CDR3 sequence reads: CSVESEGGHEQYF. The CDR3 DNA follows: TGCAGCGTTGAATCAGAGGGGGGGCACGAGCAGTACTTC. V gene TRBV29-1 combines with J gene TRBJ2-7; tentative D call: TRBD2 (7 bases). V lost 2 bases to trimming and J lost 5 bases, with 13 bases between them. This CDR3 region has 13 residues. The germline CDR1 and CDR2 sequences are SQVTM and ANQGSEA.

The V and J genes are TRBV6-5 and TRBJ1-5; 8 bases align to TRBD1. The V gene's germline CDR1 is MNHEY and CDR2 SVGAGI. V lost 6 bases, J lost 1 base, and 2 bases stayed unmatched. This CDR3 has 14 residues. The CDR3 sequence is CASRDRASNQPQHF. In DNA, the CDR3 is TGTGCCAGCAGGGACAGGGCAAGCAATCAGCCCCAGCATTTT.

The gene calls are TRBV5-4 and TRBJ1-2; D possibly corresponds to TRBD1 (6 bases). Germline CDR1 SGHNT, CDR2 YYREEE (reference sequence). The CDR3 length is 14 residues. Trimming shortened V by 1 base and J by 8 bases, and 15 bases separated the two germline ends. The CDR3 region is CASSLRRQGQGYTF. DNA of the CDR3: TGTGCCAGCAGCTTGAGGAGGCAGGGGCAGGGCTACACCTTC.

This clone was detected only once. This chain joins TRBV25-1 and TRBJ1-4; 9 nucleotides align to TRBD1. The CDR3 length is 18 residues. The V and J ends lost 4 bases and 6 bases, in that order; junction bases with no gene match: 15. Germline assignment: CDR1 MGHDK and CDR2 SYGVNS. This CDR3 is CASSAGTGWYRMDEKLFF. DNA for the CDR3: TGTGCCAGCAGTGCTGGGACAGGGTGGTACAGAATGGATGAAAAACTGTTTTTT.

V and J are TRBV5-1 and TRBJ2-2; TRBD1 agrees at 10 bases. The CDR3 has 16 amino acids. In germline, CDR1 is SGHRS, CDR2 YFSETQ. J gave up 5 bases and V 4 bases, and 8 bases lay outside the gene matches. The CDR3 coding sequence is TGCGCCAGCAGCGGAAGACAGGGGGCTATTACCGGGGAGCTGTTTTTT. Protein: CASSGRQGAITGELFF.